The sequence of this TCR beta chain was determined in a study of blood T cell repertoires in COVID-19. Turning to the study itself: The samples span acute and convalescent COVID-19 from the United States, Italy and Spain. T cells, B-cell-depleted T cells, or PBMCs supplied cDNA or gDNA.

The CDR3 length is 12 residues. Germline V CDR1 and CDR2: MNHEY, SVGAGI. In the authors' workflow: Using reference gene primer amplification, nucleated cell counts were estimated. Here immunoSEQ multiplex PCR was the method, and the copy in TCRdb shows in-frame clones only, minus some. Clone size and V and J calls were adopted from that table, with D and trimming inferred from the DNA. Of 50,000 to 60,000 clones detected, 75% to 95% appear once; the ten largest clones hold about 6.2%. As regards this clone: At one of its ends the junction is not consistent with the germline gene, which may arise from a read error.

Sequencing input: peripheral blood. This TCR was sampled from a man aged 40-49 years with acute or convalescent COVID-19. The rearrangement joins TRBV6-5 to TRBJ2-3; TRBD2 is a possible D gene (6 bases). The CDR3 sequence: CASTRGREGTNF. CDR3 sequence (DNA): TGTGCCAGCACCCGGGGGAGAGAGGGCACGAATTTT.